The 21 T cell receptor beta chains listed next were all sequenced from one sample in a study of Graves' ophthalmopathy and Graves' hyperthyroidism. Investigators amplified TCR beta CDR3 regions from RNA transcripts. First-round RT-PCR employed HTBI primers, with a second-round multiplex PCR after it. In TCRdb, the multiplex PCR reads were re-called with MiXCR into one record per CDR3 protein. The sample carries some 360,000 distinct CDR3 sequences, roughly a sixth recorded once. Sequenced sample: peripheral blood. The receptors were gathered from an adult woman with stable Graves' hyperthyroidism.

The table lists this clonotype with many counts. The chain uses TRBV19 and TRBJ2-7, with TRBD2 matching 10 bases. This CDR3 comprises 20 residues. The J segment lost 2 bases and the V segment lost 8 bases, leaving 24 bases of the junction unmatched. Per the germline V gene, CDR1 is LNHDA and CDR2 is SQIVND (reference sequence). In DNA, the CDR3 is TGTGCCAGTTCCACTCCCACCACAGTTAGCGGGAGGCTCGGAACCTACGAGCAGTACTTC. Residues: CASSTPTTVSGRLGTYEQYF.

The rearrangement links TRBV24-1 to TRBJ2-3; the match to TRBD2 covers 7 bases. V gave up 5 bases and J gave up 2 bases; unmatched junction bases: 15. CDR1 KGHDR and CDR2 SFDVKD come from the germline V gene. The CDR3 sequence is 18 residues long. The CDR3 region has the DNA TGTGCCACCAGTGTCGAGAGTCGGGGGGTCTCAAACACAGATACGCAGTATTTT. Encoded protein: CATSVESRGVSNTDTQYF.

This clonotype came up many times. The chain links TRBV27 to TRBJ1-5; unclear D gene. V lost 4 bases and J 6 bases, leaving 7 bases between the germline ends. This CDR3 comprises 12 residues. In germline, CDR1 is MNHEY, CDR2 SMNVEV (reference sequence). CDR3 nucleotide sequence: TGTGCCAGCAGTTCGGGGATTCAGCCCCAGCATTTT. Translated: CASSSGIQPQHF.

This clonotype was counted a few times. The V and J genes are TRBV7-9 and TRBJ2-5, with TRBD1 identical over 10 bases. The germline V gene has CDR1 SEHNR and CDR2 FQNEAQ (reference sequence). V was clipped by 3 bases and J by 5 bases; unmatched bases: 9. CDR3 length equals 16 residues. CDR3 amino acids: CASSLRGQGFAETQYF. CDR3 nucleotide sequence: TGTGCCAGCAGCTTGCGGGGACAGGGGTTTGCGGAGACCCAGTACTTC.

This clonotype came up many times. This chain joins TRBV25-1 and TRBJ1-3, with no clear D. Germline loops: CDR1 MGHDK, CDR2 SYGVNS. The CDR3 covers 15 residues. Trimming removed 4 bases from V and 0 bases from J, with 10 bases in between. The chain's CDR3 is CASSVLLTSGNTIYF. As DNA, the CDR3 is TGTGCCAGCAGTGTTCTGTTAACCTCTGGAAACACCATATATTTT.

This clonotype was counted ten times or more. A junction end diverges from the germline sequence, so it may reflect a read error. The chain carries TRBV7-2 and TRBJ2-7; TRBD1 is a possible D gene (6 bases). This CDR3 has 14 residues. From germline, CDR1 is SGHTA and CDR2 FQGNSA. CDR3 nucleotides: TGTGCCAGCAGCTTCGACAGGAGCTCCTACGAGCAGTGCTTC. Translated: CASSFDRSSYEQCF.

At least ten counts were recorded for this clonotype. The chain has TRBV2 and TRBJ2-5, with no clear D. V lost 8 bases and J 8 bases, leaving 15 bases between the germline ends. The CDR3 length is 12 residues. Germline CDR1 and CDR2: SNHLY and FYNNEI. CDR3 in amino acids: CASATLMRTQYF. The CDR3 coding sequence is TGTGCCAGCGCCACCTTGATGAGAACCCAGTACTTC.

This clonotype appeared many times. This CDR3 is CASRTTGGYEQYF. The CDR3 coding sequence is TGTGCCAGTAGAACGACAGGGGGCTACGAGCAGTACTTC. The gene calls are TRBV19 and TRBJ2-7; TRBD1 matches at 9 bases. Germline CDR1 is LNHDA and CDR2 is SQIVND (reference sequence). The CDR3 length is 13 residues. With 6 bases clipped from V and 3 bases from J, the junction kept 3 bases outside the gene matches. The entire variable domain, with the rest obtained from reference TRBV19 and TRBJ2-7, is as follows: DGGITQSPKYLFRKEGQNVTLSCEQNLNHDAMYWYRQDPGQGLRLIYYSQIVNDFQKGDIAEGYSVSREKKESFPLTVTSAQKNPTAFYLCASRTTGGYEQYFGPGTRLTVT.

This chain joins TRBV6-2 or TRBV6-3 and TRBJ1-6, with TRBD1 identical over 8 bases. Germline CDR1 and CDR2: MNHEY and SVGEGT. Unmatched junction bases numbered 9, after V lost 0 bases and J lost 8 bases. The CDR3 length is 17 residues. In nucleotides, the CDR3 is TGTGCCAGCAGTTACTCTGGCCCAGGGGGCAGTCATTCACCCCTCCACTTT. Protein product: CASSYSGPGGSHSPLHF.

The chain combines TRBV12-3 or TRBV12-4 with TRBJ2-2; D gene uncertain. Trimming removed 0 bases at V and 3 bases at J, with 5 bases between. The CDR3 totals 14 residues. CDR3 protein: CASSLARHTGELFF. CDR3 bases: TGTGCCAGCAGTTTAGCGAGACACACCGGGGAGCTGTTTTTT.

The genes are TRBV20-1 and TRBJ1-2, with D possibly TRBD1 on 5 matching bases. The germline V and J ends were trimmed by 2 bases and 5 bases, with 21 bases remaining between them. Germline CDR1 and CDR2: DFQATT and SNEGSKA (reference sequence). The CDR3 is made up of 16 amino acids. The CDR3 protein is CSARKIRDDAFYGYTF. DNA for the CDR3: TGCAGTGCTAGAAAGATCCGGGACGACGCTTTTTATGGCTACACCTTC.

This clonotype was seen ten or more times. The chain has TRBV6-1 and TRBJ2-7; tentatively, D is TRBD1 (6 bases). CDR1 is MNHNS and CDR2 is SASEGT in the germline V gene. Trimming took off 3 bases at V and 3 bases at J, with 9 bases between the two ends. CDR3 length: 13 amino acids. The CDR3 spells CASSEQGRYEQYF. DNA of the CDR3: TGTGCCAGCAGTGAGCAGGGGCGCTACGAGCAGTACTTC.

This clonotype was counted ten times or more. The chain links TRBV4-1 to TRBJ2-5; unclear D gene. Looked up from germline, CDR1 is MGHRA and CDR2 is YSYEKL. CDR3 size: 15 residues. V was clipped by 0 bases and J by 4 bases, with 12 bases between them. The CDR3 coding sequence is TGCGCCAGCAGCCAAGATTTTGGCAGCCTAGAGACCCAGTACTTC. Its protein is CASSQDFGSLETQYF.

This clonotype occurred many times. The rearrangement joins TRBV2 to TRBJ2-7; D gene ambiguous. The V end lost 0 bases, the J end lost 6 bases, and 15 bases lay between the germline ends. Germline lookup yields CDR1 SNHLY and CDR2 FYNNEI. The CDR3 runs to 15 residues. CDR3: CASSEAGNALIEQYF. CDR3 nucleotides: TGTGCCAGCAGTGAAGCAGGGAACGCTTTAATCGAGCAGTACTTC.

This clonotype was picked up many times. V is TRBV2 and J is TRBJ2-5, with D unresolved. V lost 6 bases and J 4 bases, leaving 15 bases between the germline ends. This CDR3 has 14 amino acids. Germline V CDR1 and CDR2: SNHLY, FYNNEI. This CDR3 reads CASSGRNRLETQYF. CDR3 DNA sequence: TGTGCCAGCAGCGGACGGAACCGATTAGAGACCCAGTACTTC.

The CDR3: CASSPPNTLASSYEQYF. As DNA, the CDR3 is TGTGCCAGCTCACCACCTAATACTCTAGCGAGCTCCTACGAGCAGTACTTC. This rearrangement joins TRBV18 to TRBJ2-7; the D gene is possibly TRBD2 (6 bases). CDR3 length: 17 residues. Germline assignment: CDR1 KGHSH and CDR2 LQKENI. Trimming pared 0 bases from V and 0 bases from J, leaving 15 bases between.

This chain links TRBV7-2 with TRBJ2-6; D may be TRBD1 or TRBD2 (5 bases each). Per germline, CDR1 SGHTA and CDR2 FQGNSA. V gave up 0 bases and J gave up 4 bases, with 10 bases separating them. The CDR3 contains 16 residues. DNA of the CDR3: TGTGCCAGCAGCTTAGCCAGGGCGGGCGGGGCCAACGTCCTGACTTTC. It specifies CASSLARAGGANVLTF. Drawing the rest from reference TRBV7-2 and TRBJ2-6, the complete variable domain is GAGVSQSPSNKVTEKGKDVELRCDPISGHTALYWYRQSLGQGLEFLIYFQGNSAPDKSGLPSDRFSAERTGGSVSTLTIQRTQQEDSAVYLCASSLARAGGANVLTFGAGSRLTVL.

This clonotype was counted a few times. The V and J genes are TRBV24-1 and TRBJ2-5; D may match TRBD1 or TRBD2 (5 bases each). Looked up from germline, CDR1 is KGHDR and CDR2 is SFDVKD. The CDR3 sequence is 14 residues long. V shed 5 bases and J shed 1 base, with 10 bases lying between them. Here the CDR3 reads CATSGAGTQETQYF. CDR3 nucleotides: TGTGCCACCAGTGGTGCCGGGACCCAAGAGACCCAGTACTTC.

In this sample, this clonotype turned up many times. The CDR3 DNA is TGTGCCAGCAGTTTTATTGGGAGGGTAGGGACAGGAGAAGGCTACACCTTC. Translation gives CASSFIGRVGTGEGYTF. V is TRBV27 and J is TRBJ1-2; 8 bases match TRBD1. The CDR3 runs to 17 residues. The junction had 17 bases not matched to a gene; V was cut back by 3 bases and J by 8 bases. CDR1 is MNHEY and CDR2 is SMNVEV in the germline V gene (reference sequence).

This clonotype was seen repeatedly, ten times or more. This chain uses TRBV20-1 with TRBJ2-2; D not certain. Trimming removed 6 bases from V and 7 bases from J, with 9 bases in between. The CDR3 is 11 residues long. Germline lookup yields CDR1 DFQATT and CDR2 SNEGSKA (reference sequence). The CDR3 loop is CSAVTYGELFF. CDR3 nucleotides: TGCAGTGCAGTGACGTACGGGGAGCTGTTTTTT.

The CDR3 is CASSRAPGHGTYEQYF. The DNA for the CDR3 is TGCGCCAGCAGCCGAGCGCCTGGACACGGGACCTACGAGCAGTACTTC. V is TRBV5-1 and J is TRBJ2-7; D might be TRBD1 or TRBD2, each matching 5 bases. V was clipped by 4 bases and J by 2 bases, with 19 bases between them. The CDR3 runs 16 residues. Germline V lookup: CDR1 SGHRS, CDR2 YFSETQ.